The 24 T cell receptor beta chains reported below all come from one sample, sequenced in a study of blood T cell repertoires in COVID-19 (dated by TCRdb to between 2020 and 2021). Library generation was performed with the immunoSEQ multiplex PCR assay. Entries here come from immuneACCESS through TCRdb and include only in-frame sequences with V and J called. Some clones fail to appear in such tables; in the studies checked, an unresolved V gene covers under half of the shortfall, and the cause of the remainder is unknown. In all, the sample holds over 100,000 clones, and roughly 75% of those were seen once. Together, the top ten hold approximately 16% of the sample. The sequenced sample was peripheral blood. The receptors were sampled from a man aged 60 to 69 with active or convalescent COVID-19.

This clone was observed a single time. The chain links TRBV6-5 to TRBJ2-7, with D perhaps TRBD1 (7 bases). Germline CDR1 reads MNHEY; CDR2 reads SVGAGI. V was pared by 6 bases and J by 3 bases, with 18 bases between. The CDR3 consists of 15 residues. The CDR3 DNA is TGTGCCAGCAGCAACCTCGGAGGGGGCCTCTACGAGCAGTACTTC. This codes for CASSNLGGGLYEQYF.

The gene calls are TRBV28 and TRBJ2-3; TRBD2 matches at 10 bases. Germline V gene lookup returns CDR1 MDHEN and CDR2 SYDVKM. V lost 5 bases to trimming and J lost 4 bases; unmatched junction nucleotides: 9. The CDR3 contains 16 residues. The CDR3 DNA follows: TGTGCCAGCAGTACACTAGCGGGATCAGGAGCAGATACGCAGTATTTT. This codes for CASSTLAGSGADTQYF. The entire variable domain, with the rest obtained from reference TRBV28 and TRBJ2-3, is as follows: DVKVTQSSRYLVKRTGEKVFLECVQDMDHENMFWYRQDPGLGLRLIYFSYDVKMKEKGDIPEGYSVSREKKERFSLILESASTNQTSMYLCASSTLAGSGADTQYFGPGTRLTVL.

The V call is TRBV11-3, the J call TRBJ1-1; 10 bases are shared with TRBD1. Per the germline V gene, CDR1 is SGHNT and CDR2 is YENEEA. The trim removed 11 bases at V and 11 bases at J, leaving 14 bases unmatched. CDR3 size: 13 residues. As DNA, the CDR3 is TGTGCCGACGGGGGACAGGGGTGCCTAGGGGCTTTCTTT. Protein product: CADGGQGCLGAFF.

This clone has more than one count but fewer than ten. The CDR3 here is CASSYYRGVTGELFF. Here the CDR3 DNA reads TGTGCCAGCAGTTACTACCGGGGAGTCACCGGGGAGCTGTTTTTT. The J gene is TRBJ2-2, the V gene TRBV6-5, with a tentative D call TRBD2 (5 bases). Germline loops: CDR1 MNHEY, CDR2 SVGAGI. The CDR3 is 15 amino acids. Trimming shortened V by 1 base and J by 4 bases, and 10 bases separated the two germline ends.

A single count supports this clone. The chain recombines TRBV6-5 with TRBJ2-4; D might be TRBD2 (6 bases). Germline V gene data show CDR1 as MNHEY and CDR2 as SVGAGI. Deletions cut 0 bases from V and 8 bases from J, with 14 bases between. The CDR3 length is 15 residues. CDR3 in DNA: TGTGCCAGCAGTTACTCGGGCAGGGAGGCCTACATTCAGTACTTC. This gives the protein CASSYSGREAYIQYF.

This clone appeared a few times. The chain recombines TRBV20-1 with TRBJ2-7; D gene unclear. Between the trimmed V and J ends, which lost 3 bases and 6 bases, there was a span of 18 bases. Germline CDR1 and CDR2: DFQATT and SNEGSKA (reference sequence). This CDR3 spans 14 amino acids. In DNA, the CDR3 is TGCAGTGCTAGTGGCGGCAGTTTGGTTAGCGAGCAGTACTTC. Residues: CSASGGSLVSEQYF.

The DNA for the CDR3 is TGCGCCAGCAGCATACTAGCGGGAGGCAAGGGGAACGAGCAGTACTTC. Its protein product is CASSILAGGKGNEQYF. The chain couples TRBV5-1 to TRBJ2-7; 12 positions agree with TRBD2. The V and J ends lost 4 bases and 5 bases, in that order; junction bases with no gene match: 10. The germline CDR1 and CDR2 sequences are SGHRS and YFSETQ. The CDR3 covers 16 residues.

This chain uses TRBV19 with TRBJ1-4; TRBD1 aligns across 8 bases. This CDR3 spans 15 amino acids. V gave up 4 bases and J gave up 7 bases; unmatched junction bases: 8. Germline CDR1 and CDR2: LNHDA and SQIVND (reference sequence). CDR3 loop: CASSTQGAIVEKLFF. The CDR3 DNA follows: TGTGCCAGTAGTACTCAGGGGGCAATTGTTGAAAAACTGTTTTTT.

Worth noting for this clone: Distinct nucleotide sequences in the sample also encode this CDR3. The rearrangement joins TRBV6-5 to TRBJ2-1; TRBD1 aligns across 10 bases. The CDR3 is made up of 15 amino acids. Germline V gene data show CDR1 as MNHEY and CDR2 as SVGAGI. The V and J ends lost 4 bases and 3 bases, in that order; junction bases with no gene match: 3. The CDR3 nucleotides read TGTGCCAGCAGTTCCGGGACAGGGGTCTACAATGAGCAGTTCTTC. This gives the protein CASSSGTGVYNEQFF.

CDR3 protein: CASSGTPSSGNTIYF. The CDR3 nucleotides are TGTGCCAGCAGTGGGACACCGAGCTCTGGAAACACCATATATTTT. This chain joins TRBV25-1 and TRBJ1-3, with D perhaps matching TRBD1 (5 bases). Per the germline V gene, CDR1 is MGHDK and CDR2 is SYGVNS. V shed 4 bases and J shed 0 bases, with 10 bases lying between them. This CDR3 comprises 15 residues.

This clone was detected a few times. The rearrangement uses TRBV7-2 and TRBJ1-6; 9 positions match TRBD1. The V and J ends lost 5 bases and 8 bases, in that order; junction bases with no gene match: 7. Germline values: CDR1 SGHTA, CDR2 FQGNSA. CDR3 length equals 15 residues. In DNA, the CDR3 is TGTGCCAGCAGCGCCCGAGGACAGGGGTATTCACCCCTCCACTTT. Its translation is CASSARGQGYSPLHF.

V and J are TRBV7-8 and TRBJ2-7; a weak D match, TRBD1 (5 bases). CDR3 size: 12 residues. CDR1 and CDR2 (germline): SGHVS, FQNEAQ. V was cut by 3 bases and J by 8 bases, with 11 bases left in between. CDR3 loop: CASSFVLGQQYF. The CDR3 DNA reads as TGTGCCAGCAGCTTTGTGTTGGGGCAGCAGTACTTC.

V is TRBV14 and J is TRBJ2-1; 12 bases are shared with TRBD2. Germline CDR1 reads SGHDN; CDR2 reads FVKESK. After removal of 3 bases from V and 4 bases from J, the junction contained 7 bases not matched to a gene. The CDR3 is made up of 17 amino acids. CDR3 protein: CASSQITGLAGYNEQFF. CDR3 DNA: TGTGCCAGCAGCCAGATAACCGGACTAGCGGGATACAATGAGCAGTTCTTC.

This chain uses TRBV11-1 with TRBJ2-5; D possibly corresponds to TRBD2 (5 bases). The CDR3 runs 16 residues. Germline CDR1 SGHAT, CDR2 FQDESV (reference sequence). Trimming pared 5 bases from V and 1 base from J, leaving 17 bases between. This CDR3 is CASSAGELGLQETQYF. The CDR3 DNA reads as TGTGCCAGCAGCGCCGGGGAGCTGGGCCTCCAAGAGACCCAGTACTTC.

The rearrangement joins TRBV5-4 to TRBJ2-5; a weak D match, TRBD1 (5 bases). This CDR3 spans 15 amino acids. In germline, CDR1 is SGHNT, CDR2 YYREEE (reference sequence). The germline V and J ends were trimmed by 0 bases and 5 bases, with 14 bases remaining between them. CDR3 amino acids: CASSLVGRVRETQYF. CDR3 DNA sequence: TGTGCCAGCAGCTTGGTAGGCAGGGTAAGGGAGACCCAGTACTTC. Based on the CDR3 plus reference TRBV5-4 and TRBJ2-5, the full variable domain is ETGVTQSPTHLIKTRGQQVTLRCSSQSGHNTVSWYQQALGQGPQFIFQYYREEENGRGNFPPRFSGLQFPNYSSELNVNALELDDSALYLCASSLVGRVRETQYFGPGTRLLVL.

The chain recombines TRBV24-1 with TRBJ2-3; 9 bases fit TRBD2. Germline-derived CDR1 and CDR2 are KGHDR and SFDVKD. This CDR3 is 16 amino acids long. The V segment lost 7 bases and the J segment 5 bases; nucleotides outside the gene matches: 12. Written as DNA, the CDR3 is TGTGCCACCAGCCCTCCACTAGCGGGCGGAAAAGATACGCAGTATTTT. It specifies CATSPPLAGGKDTQYF.

The chain combines TRBV4-2 with TRBJ1-1, with 8 nucleotides matching TRBD1. CDR1 is LGHNA, CDR2 YNFKEQ, per germline. V was clipped by 0 bases and J by 0 bases; unmatched bases: 9. The CDR3 covers 18 residues. The CDR3 sequence is CASSQDRGTGGLNTEAFF. The CDR3 DNA reads as TGTGCCAGCAGCCAAGATAGGGGTACAGGGGGGCTGAACACTGAAGCTTTCTTT.

A note on this clone: The sample carries other DNA sequences with the same CDR3. The chain recombines TRBV28 with TRBJ2-5; D gene unclear. Per germline, CDR1 MDHEN and CDR2 SYDVKM. The V and J ends lost 3 bases and 5 bases respectively, with 13 bases between them. CDR3 length: 14 residues. The CDR3 nucleotides read TGTGCCAGCAGTTTTGCCCGTCAACAGGAGACCCAGTACTTC. Translation gives CASSFARQQETQYF.

The rearrangement links TRBV4-2 to TRBJ2-3; D remains ambiguous. The CDR3 totals 16 residues. Between the trimmed V and J ends, which lost 1 base and 2 bases, there was a span of 13 bases. Per the germline V gene, CDR1 is LGHNA and CDR2 is YNFKEQ. The CDR3 loop reads CASSQGSGSLTDTQYF. The CDR3 DNA sequence: TGTGCCAGCAGCCAAGGGAGTGGAAGCCTCACAGATACGCAGTATTTT.

The CDR3 loop reads CASSEGVRGEQFF. The CDR3 coding sequence is TGTGCCAGCTCCGAAGGGGTCAGGGGGGAGCAGTTCTTC. The chain employs TRBV18 and TRBJ2-1; 7 bases agree with TRBD1. With V trimmed by 6 bases and J by 10 bases, 9 bases remained unmatched. Germline V lookup: CDR1 KGHSH, CDR2 LQKENI. CDR3 length: 13 residues.

The chain uses TRBV3-1 (or the pseudogene TRBV3-2) and TRBJ2-7, with D maybe TRBD2 (6 bases). Germline CDR1 is LGHDT and CDR2 is YNNKEL (reference sequence). V gave up 6 bases and J gave up 4 bases, with 7 bases separating them. CDR3 size: 11 residues. CDR3 DNA: TGTGCCAGCAGTCGGGGGTACGAGCAGTACTTC. Protein: CASSRGYEQYF.

This chain joins TRBV12-3 or TRBV12-4 and TRBJ1-1; D gene uncertain. V lost 7 bases and J lost 11, with 11 bases in between. CDR3 size: 10 residues. The CDR3 region is CASKGVGAFF. CDR3 nucleotide sequence: TGTGCCAGCAAAGGTGTCGGGGCTTTCTTT.

This clone was observed a handful of times. The chain carries TRBV5-1 and TRBJ2-1; TRBD2 aligns across 11 bases. This CDR3 region has 17 residues. With 2 bases clipped from V and 1 base from J, the junction kept 5 bases outside the gene matches. Per germline, CDR1 SGHRS and CDR2 YFSETQ. Here the CDR3 reads CASSFLAGGPSYNEQFF. The DNA of the CDR3 is TGCGCCAGCAGCTTTCTAGCGGGAGGCCCGTCCTACAATGAGCAGTTCTTC.

The chain is built from TRBV28 and TRBJ1-4, with D uncertain. Between the trimmed V and J ends, which lost 1 base and 6 bases, there was a span of 9 bases. CDR1 is MDHEN and CDR2 is SYDVKM in the germline V gene. There are 14 residues in the CDR3. The CDR3 DNA reads as TGTGCCAGCAGTTTATCAGGAATAGATGAAAAACTGTTTTTT. This gives the protein CASSLSGIDEKLFF.